This T cell receptor beta chain stems from a study of CD8+ T cells in alopecia areata. Whole-study context: The drug, tofacitinib, lasted 6 to 18 months, followed by 6 months off drug.

Trimming removed 4 bases at V and 4 bases at J, with 16 bases between. Germline CDR1 is SQVTM and CDR2 is ANQGSEA. The CDR3 contains 14 residues. cDNA serving as the sequencing template came from extracted, reverse transcribed RNA. The protocol was immunoSEQ multiplex PCR, while the TCRdb copy is restricted to in-frame clones and leaves out a portion. The repertoire holds 200,000 to 250,000 clones, with approximately 72% as singletons. Points from the study as a whole: Just one nonresponder means the tie between baseline CD8+ expansion and response stays uncertain. On tofacitinib, scalp and blood still held many of the expanded lesional clones.

A word on this clone: Its antigen is not identified.

Treatment reported: oral pan-JAK inhibitor, 5-10 mg twice daily. Peripheral blood and lesional scalp punch biopsies came from alopecia areata patients. The V call is TRBV29-1, the J call TRBJ1-1; TRBD1 is a possible D gene (5 bases). The material was CD4+ T cells sorted from blood, obtained at roughly week 45, from a patient treated with tofacitinib. This receptor was identified in a human donor with alopecia areata. CDR3 region: CSVVGKEGLTEAFF. CDR3 nucleotide sequence: TGCAGCGTTGTAGGAAAGGAGGGGCTCACTGAAGCTTTCTTT.